This T cell receptor beta chain was retrieved from a study of T cell responses to AZD1222 COVID-19 vaccine. Here immunoSEQ multiplex PCR was the method, and the copy in TCRdb shows in-frame clones only, minus some. This sample has 84,000 or so clones, with about 92% found just once. The CDR3 has 13 amino acids. Germline V gene data show CDR1 as SGHTA and CDR2 as FQGNSA. V shed 5 bases and J shed 5 bases, with 13 bases lying between them. This receptor was obtained from an adult in good health. This sequence joins TRBV7-2 and TRBJ2-7; a weak D match, TRBD1 (5 bases). Sequencing was performed on peripheral blood, taken on day 0 of AZD1222 vaccination. This chain's CDR3 is CASSPRRAHEQYF. The CDR3 DNA reads as TGTGCCAGCAGCCCCCGCAGGGCTCACGAGCAGTACTTC.